This TCR beta chain was identified during a study of blood T cell repertoires in COVID-19. For the study at large: In each case, the material was cDNA or gDNA derived from T cells, B-cell-depleted T cells, or PBMCs.

As handled by the study authors: Amplified reference gene primers provided the basis for estimating nucleated cell counts. Method: immunoSEQ multiplex PCR; TCRdb's copy keeps in-frame clones and lacks some. V, J and clone size derive from that table, while D and trimming were established from the DNA sequence. This table holds 110,000 to 150,000 clones, 78% found once. V was trimmed by 3 bases and J by 4 bases, leaving 8 bases between them. Germline values: CDR1 SGDLS, CDR2 YYNGEE. This CDR3 spans 13 amino acids. Participants, roughly 18 to 90 years old, spanned approximately 25 US areas. For recovered donors of Cohort 3, there were two negative PCRs, clearance, or symptom resolution.

The sample consisted of PBMCs or T cells enriched from blood (not recorded which). The V gene is TRBV9, the J gene TRBJ2-1; TRBD1 is a possible D gene (5 bases). This clonotype originated in a woman in her fifties or sixties who had recovered from COVID-19. CDR3 in amino acids: CASSGGSYNEQFF. As DNA, the CDR3 is TGTGCCAGCAGCGGGGGCAGTTACAATGAGCAGTTCTTC.